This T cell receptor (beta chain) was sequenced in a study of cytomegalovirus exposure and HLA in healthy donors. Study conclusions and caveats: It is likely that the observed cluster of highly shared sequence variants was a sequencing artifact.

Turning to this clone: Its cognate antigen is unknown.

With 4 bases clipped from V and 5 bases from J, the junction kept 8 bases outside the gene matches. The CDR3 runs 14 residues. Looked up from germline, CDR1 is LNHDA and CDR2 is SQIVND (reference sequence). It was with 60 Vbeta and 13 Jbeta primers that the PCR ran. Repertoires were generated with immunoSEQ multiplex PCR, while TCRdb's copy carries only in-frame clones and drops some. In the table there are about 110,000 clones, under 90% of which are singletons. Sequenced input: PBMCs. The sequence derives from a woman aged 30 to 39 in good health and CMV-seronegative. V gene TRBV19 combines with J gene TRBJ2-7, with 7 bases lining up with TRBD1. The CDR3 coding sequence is TGTGCCAGTAGTAAGGCCGAAAGGGGGCACGAGCAGTACTTC. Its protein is CASSKAERGHEQYF.